These T cell receptor beta chains were read from a single sample in a study of early T cells in non-severe SARS-CoV-2 infection. Each CDR3 protein gets one entry after TCRdb re-called the 5' RACE reads with MiXCR. This table holds tens of thousands of distinct CDR3 sequences, 12% found once. Material: whole blood. These receptors all stem from an adult who was a healthcare worker with PCR-confirmed SARS-CoV-2 infection or an uninfected control (not recorded which). Both conserved end residues are part of each CDR3. A D gene is named only where the DNA matches it firmly. The size entry is marked missing in some rows and otherwise reads once, few, many or a size class.

d_gene: NA; v_gene: TRBV10-3; j_gene: TRBJ2-3; abundance: few; CDR3aa: CAIKRWQERTDTQYF; CDR3nt: TGTGCCATCAAACGGTGGCAGGAACGCACAGATACGCAGTATTTT
d_gene: TRBD2; v_gene: TRBV28; j_gene: TRBJ2-1; abundance: few; CDR3aa: CASSPGTTGEQFF; CDR3nt: TGTGCCAGCAGTCCCGGGACTACCGGTGAGCAGTTCTTC
d_gene: TRBD1; v_gene: TRBV6-2/TRBV6-3; j_gene: TRBJ1-1; abundance: many; CDR3aa: CASSTQGAGTEAFF; CDR3nt: TGTGCCAGCAGCACACAGGGGGCCGGCACTGAAGCTTTCTTT
d_gene: NA; v_gene: TRBV7-8; j_gene: TRBJ2-1; abundance: NA; CDR3aa: CASMQTKGGPGDEQFF; CDR3nt: TGTGCCAGCATGCAGACTAAGGGAGGGCCAGGGGATGAGCAGTTCTTC
d_gene: TRBD1; v_gene: TRBV18; j_gene: TRBJ2-7; abundance: many; CDR3aa: CASSPTGGLDEQYF; CDR3nt: TGTGCCAGCTCACCGACAGGGGGGCTCGACGAGCAGTACTTC
d_gene: NA; v_gene: TRBV30; j_gene: TRBJ1-5; abundance: many; CDR3aa: CAWSVPGKLSNQPQHF; CDR3nt: TGTGCCTGGAGTGTACCCGGAAAACTCTCGAATCAGCCCCAGCATTTT
d_gene: NA; v_gene: TRBV29-1; j_gene: TRBJ2-7; abundance: NA; CDR3aa: CSGGWDQGGEQYF; CDR3nt: TGCAGCGGGGGATGGGACCAAGGAGGGGAGCAGTACTTC
d_gene: TRBD1; v_gene: TRBV29-1; j_gene: TRBJ1-4; abundance: many; CDR3aa: CSPPDRANNEKLFF; CDR3nt: TGCAGCCCACCGGACAGGGCGAATAATGAAAAACTGTTTTTT
d_gene: NA; v_gene: TRBV3-1; j_gene: TRBJ1-1; abundance: few; CDR3aa: CASSQEGGAFF; CDR3nt: TGTGCCAGCAGCCAAGAAGGTGGAGCTTTCTTT
d_gene: NA; v_gene: TRBV6-5; j_gene: TRBJ1-1; abundance: NA; CDR3aa: CASSYGGGRGAEAFF; CDR3nt: TGTGCCAGCAGTTACGGCGGGGGCCGGGGGGCTGAAGCTTTCTTT
d_gene: NA; v_gene: TRBV5-4; j_gene: TRBJ2-2; abundance: few; CDR3aa: CASSLGGALNTGELFF; CDR3nt: TGTGCCAGCAGCTTGGGAGGGGCCCTTAACACCGGGGAGCTGTTTTTT
d_gene: TRBD1; v_gene: TRBV29-1; j_gene: TRBJ1-2; abundance: NA; CDR3aa: CSVSGTDISYTF; CDR3nt: TGCAGCGTGTCCGGGACAGATATCAGCTACACCTTC
d_gene: TRBD2; v_gene: TRBV11-2; j_gene: TRBJ2-1; abundance: NA; CDR3aa: CASSLGGLSPYNEQFF; CDR3nt: TGTGCCAGCAGCTTAGGGGGACTATCCCCCTACAATGAGCAGTTCTTC
d_gene: NA; v_gene: TRBV9; j_gene: TRBJ2-5; abundance: NA; CDR3aa: CASSVAGFANQETQYF; CDR3nt: TGTGCCAGCAGCGTAGCGGGGTTCGCGAACCAAGAGACCCAGTACTTC
d_gene: TRBD1; v_gene: TRBV28; j_gene: TRBJ1-2; abundance: many; CDR3aa: CATALQGALGYGYTF; CDR3nt: TGTGCCACCGCATTACAGGGGGCGCTCGGCTATGGCTACACCTTC
d_gene: TRBD2; v_gene: TRBV7-3; j_gene: TRBJ2-1; abundance: many; CDR3aa: CASSLLLAGGPRNEQFF; CDR3nt: TGTGCCAGCAGCTTGCTACTAGCGGGAGGGCCACGCAATGAGCAGTTCTTC
d_gene: NA; v_gene: TRBV15; j_gene: TRBJ1-1; abundance: few; CDR3aa: CATSSRRNTEAFF; CDR3nt: TGTGCCACCAGCAGCAGGAGGAACACTGAAGCTTTCTTT
d_gene: TRBD2; v_gene: TRBV20-1; j_gene: TRBJ2-7; abundance: few; CDR3aa: CSARDRGVSKHEQYF; CDR3nt: TGCAGTGCTAGAGATCGGGGGGTCAGTAAACACGAGCAGTACTTC
d_gene: NA; v_gene: TRBV6-2/TRBV6-3; j_gene: TRBJ2-5; abundance: NA; CDR3aa: CASTWGDPGIGETQYF; CDR3nt: TGTGCCAGCACCTGGGGAGACCCAGGGATAGGAGAGACCCAGTACTTC